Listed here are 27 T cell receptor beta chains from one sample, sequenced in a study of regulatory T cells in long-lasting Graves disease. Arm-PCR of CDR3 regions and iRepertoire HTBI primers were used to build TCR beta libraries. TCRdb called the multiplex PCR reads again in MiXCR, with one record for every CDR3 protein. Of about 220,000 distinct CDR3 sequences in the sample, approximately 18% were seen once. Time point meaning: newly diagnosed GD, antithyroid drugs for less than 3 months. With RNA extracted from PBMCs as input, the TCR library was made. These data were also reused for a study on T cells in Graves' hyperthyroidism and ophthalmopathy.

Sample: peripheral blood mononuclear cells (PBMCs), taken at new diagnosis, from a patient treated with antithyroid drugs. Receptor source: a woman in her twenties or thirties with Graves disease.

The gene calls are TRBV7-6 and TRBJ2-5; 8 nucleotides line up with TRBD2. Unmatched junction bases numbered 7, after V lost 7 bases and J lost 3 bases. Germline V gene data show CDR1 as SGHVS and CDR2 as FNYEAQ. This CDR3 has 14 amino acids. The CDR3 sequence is CASTEVGGEETQYF. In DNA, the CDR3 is TGTGCCAGCACCGAAGTCGGGGGGGAAGAGACCCAGTACTTC.

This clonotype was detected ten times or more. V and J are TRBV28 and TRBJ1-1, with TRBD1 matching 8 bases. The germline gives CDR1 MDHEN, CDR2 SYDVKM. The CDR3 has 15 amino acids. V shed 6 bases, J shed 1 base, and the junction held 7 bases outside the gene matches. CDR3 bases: TGTGCCAGCAGGTACAGGGGGAGGAGGAACACTGAAGCTTTCTTT. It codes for CASRYRGRRNTEAFF.

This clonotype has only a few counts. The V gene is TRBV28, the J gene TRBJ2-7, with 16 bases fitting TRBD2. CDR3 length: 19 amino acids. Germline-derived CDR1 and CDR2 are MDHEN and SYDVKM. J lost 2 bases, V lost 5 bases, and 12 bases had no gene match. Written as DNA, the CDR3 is TGTGCCAGCAGTCTAGGGATCGGGACTAGCGGGAGGGATACCTACGAGCAGTACTTC. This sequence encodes CASSLGIGTSGRDTYEQYF.

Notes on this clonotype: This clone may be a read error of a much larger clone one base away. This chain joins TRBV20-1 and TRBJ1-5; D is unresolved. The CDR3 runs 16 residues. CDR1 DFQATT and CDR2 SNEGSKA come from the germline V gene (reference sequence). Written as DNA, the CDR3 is TGCAGTGCTAGGGGGATTATGCAAGTTAGGCATCAGCCCCAGCAGTTT. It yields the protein CSARGIMQVRHQPQQF.

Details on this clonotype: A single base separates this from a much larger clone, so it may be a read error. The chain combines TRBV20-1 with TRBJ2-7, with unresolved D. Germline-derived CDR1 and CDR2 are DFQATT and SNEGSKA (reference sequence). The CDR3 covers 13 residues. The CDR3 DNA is TGCAGTTCTAGAGTGAGAAGCTCCTACGAGCAGTACTTC. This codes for CSSRVRSSYEQYF.

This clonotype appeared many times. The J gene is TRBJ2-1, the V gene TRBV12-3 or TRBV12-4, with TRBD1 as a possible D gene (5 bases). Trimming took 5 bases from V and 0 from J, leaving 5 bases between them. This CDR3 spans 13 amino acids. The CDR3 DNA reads TGTGCCAGCAGTGACAGCTCCTACAATGAGCAGTTCTTC. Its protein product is CASSDSSYNEQFF.

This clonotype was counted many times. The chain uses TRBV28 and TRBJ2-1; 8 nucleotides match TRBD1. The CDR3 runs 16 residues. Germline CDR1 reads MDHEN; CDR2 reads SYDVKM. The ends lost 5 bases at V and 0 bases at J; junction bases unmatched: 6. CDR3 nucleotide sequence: TGTGCCAGCAGTAGGACAGGGCTCGCCTCCTACAATGAGCAGTTCTTC. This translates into CASSRTGLASYNEQFF. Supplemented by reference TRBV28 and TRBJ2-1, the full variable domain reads DVKVTQSSRYLVKRTGEKVFLECVQDMDHENMFWYRQDPGLGLRLIYFSYDVKMKEKGDIPEGYSVSREKKERFSLILESASTNQTSMYLCASSRTGLASYNEQFFGPGTRLTVL.

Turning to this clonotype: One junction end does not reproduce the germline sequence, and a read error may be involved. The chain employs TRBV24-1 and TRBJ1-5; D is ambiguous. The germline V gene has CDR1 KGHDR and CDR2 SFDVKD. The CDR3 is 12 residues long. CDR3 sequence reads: CATGDSNQPQHF. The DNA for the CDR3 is TGTGCCACCGGTGATAGCAATCAGCCCCAGCATTTT.

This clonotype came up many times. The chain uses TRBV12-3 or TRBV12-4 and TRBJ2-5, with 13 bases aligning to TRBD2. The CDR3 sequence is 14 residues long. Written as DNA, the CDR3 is TGTGACCCACTAGCGGGGGGGCTCAGTGAGACCCAGTACTTC. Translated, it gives CDPLAGGLSETQYF.

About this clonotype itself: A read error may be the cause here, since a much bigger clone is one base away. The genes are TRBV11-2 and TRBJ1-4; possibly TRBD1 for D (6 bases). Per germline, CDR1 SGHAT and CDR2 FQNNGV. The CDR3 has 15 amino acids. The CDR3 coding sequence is TGTGCCGGCAGCCCCTGGGGGCGAGGGAATGAAAAACTGTTTTTT. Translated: CAGSPWGRGNEKLFF.

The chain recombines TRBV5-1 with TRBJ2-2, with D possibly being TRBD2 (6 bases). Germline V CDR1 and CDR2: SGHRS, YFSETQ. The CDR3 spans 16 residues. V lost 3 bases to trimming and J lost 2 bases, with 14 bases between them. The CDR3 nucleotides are TGCGCCAGCAGCTCCGGAGCGGGTTCCAACACCGGGGAGCTGTTTTTT. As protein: CASSSGAGSNTGELFF.

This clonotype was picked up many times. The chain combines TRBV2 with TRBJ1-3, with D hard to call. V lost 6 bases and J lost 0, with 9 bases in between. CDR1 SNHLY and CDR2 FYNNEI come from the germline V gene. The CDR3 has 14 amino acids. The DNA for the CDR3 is TGTGCCAGCAGCCCCCAACTCTCTGGAAACACCATATATTTT. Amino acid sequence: CASSPQLSGNTIYF.

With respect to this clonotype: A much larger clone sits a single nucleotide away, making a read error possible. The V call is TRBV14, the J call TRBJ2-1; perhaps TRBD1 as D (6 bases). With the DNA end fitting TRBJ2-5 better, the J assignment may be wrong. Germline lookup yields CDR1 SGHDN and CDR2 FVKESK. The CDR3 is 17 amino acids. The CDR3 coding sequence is TGTGCCAGCAGCCAAGCGTCATTTCTCCAGGGGAAAGAGGCCCAGTACTTC. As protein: CASSQASFLQGKEAQYF.

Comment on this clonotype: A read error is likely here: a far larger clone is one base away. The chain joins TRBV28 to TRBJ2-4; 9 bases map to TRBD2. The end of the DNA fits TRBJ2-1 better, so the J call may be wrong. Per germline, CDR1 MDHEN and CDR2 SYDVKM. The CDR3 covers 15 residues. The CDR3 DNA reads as TGTGTCAGCAGTTTACTCGCGGGAGGGGTCGATGAGCAGTTCTTC. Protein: CVSSLLAGGVDEQFF.

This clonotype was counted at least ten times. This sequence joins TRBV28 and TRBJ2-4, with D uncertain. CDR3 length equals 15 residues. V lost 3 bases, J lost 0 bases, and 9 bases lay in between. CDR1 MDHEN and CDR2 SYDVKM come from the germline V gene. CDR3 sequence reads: CASSFEDVAKNIQYF. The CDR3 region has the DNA TGTGCCAGCAGTTTTGAGGACGTAGCCAAAAACATTCAGTACTTC.

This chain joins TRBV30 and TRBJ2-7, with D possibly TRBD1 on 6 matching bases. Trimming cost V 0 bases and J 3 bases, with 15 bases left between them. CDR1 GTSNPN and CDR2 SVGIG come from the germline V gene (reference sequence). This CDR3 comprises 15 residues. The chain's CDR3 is CAWSVGYDRLYEQYF. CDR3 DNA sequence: TGTGCCTGGAGTGTAGGCTATGACAGGCTCTACGAGCAGTACTTC.

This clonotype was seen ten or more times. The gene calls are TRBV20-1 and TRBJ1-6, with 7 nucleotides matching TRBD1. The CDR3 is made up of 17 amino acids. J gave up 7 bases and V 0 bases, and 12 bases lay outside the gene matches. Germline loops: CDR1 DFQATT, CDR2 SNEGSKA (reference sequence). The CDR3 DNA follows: TGCAGTGCTAGAGATAAGGGGGGACAGAGACTCAATTCACCCCTCCACTTT. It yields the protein CSARDKGGQRLNSPLHF.

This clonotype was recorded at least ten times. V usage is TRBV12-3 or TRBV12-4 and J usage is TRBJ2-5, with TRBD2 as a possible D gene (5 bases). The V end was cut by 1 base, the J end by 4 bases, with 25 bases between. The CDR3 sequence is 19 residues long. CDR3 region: CASSLGALALQRAGETQYF. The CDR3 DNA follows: TGTGCCAGCAGTTTAGGTGCCCTCGCACTCCAGAGGGCCGGAGAGACCCAGTACTTC.

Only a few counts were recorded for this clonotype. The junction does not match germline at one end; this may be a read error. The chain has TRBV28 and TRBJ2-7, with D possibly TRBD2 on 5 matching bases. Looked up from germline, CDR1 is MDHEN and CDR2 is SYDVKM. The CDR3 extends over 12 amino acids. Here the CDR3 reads CASRAALRGQHF. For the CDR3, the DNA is TGTGCCAGCCGAGCGGCTCTACGAGGGCAGCACTTC.

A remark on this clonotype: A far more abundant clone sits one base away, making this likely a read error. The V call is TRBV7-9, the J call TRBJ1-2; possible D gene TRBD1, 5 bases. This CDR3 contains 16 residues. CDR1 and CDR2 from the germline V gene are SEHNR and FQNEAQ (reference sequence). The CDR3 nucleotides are TGTGCCAGCAGTTCGTTTGGGACTGCGCGATACTATGGCTGCACCTTC. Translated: CASSSFGTARYYGCTF.

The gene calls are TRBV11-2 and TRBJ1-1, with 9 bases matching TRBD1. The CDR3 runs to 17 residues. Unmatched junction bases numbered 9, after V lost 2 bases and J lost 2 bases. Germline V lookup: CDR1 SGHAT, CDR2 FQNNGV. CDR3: CASSLTGGRERNTEAFF. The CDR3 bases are TGTGCCAGCAGCTTAACAGGGGGCAGGGAGCGTAACACTGAAGCTTTCTTT.

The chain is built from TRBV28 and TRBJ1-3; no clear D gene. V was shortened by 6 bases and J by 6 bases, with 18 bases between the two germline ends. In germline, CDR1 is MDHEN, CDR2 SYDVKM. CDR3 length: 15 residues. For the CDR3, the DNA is TGTGCCAGCAGCCCTCCCTTAAATGGGGAAAACACCATATATTTT. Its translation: CASSPPLNGENTIYF.

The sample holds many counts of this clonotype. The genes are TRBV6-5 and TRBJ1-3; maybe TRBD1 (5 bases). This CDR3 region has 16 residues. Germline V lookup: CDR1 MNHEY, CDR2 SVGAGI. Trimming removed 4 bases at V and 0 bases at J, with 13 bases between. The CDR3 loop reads CASSWGSGGSGNTIYF. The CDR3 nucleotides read TGTGCCAGCAGTTGGGGATCGGGGGGCTCTGGAAACACCATATATTTT.

CDR3 in amino acids: CASRPRAGGNQPQHF. CDR3 nucleotides: TGTGCCAGCAGGCCCCGAGCCGGGGGCAATCAGCCCCAGCATTTT. This chain uses TRBV28 with TRBJ1-5, with unresolved D. The CDR3 runs to 15 residues. Germline values: CDR1 MDHEN, CDR2 SYDVKM. V was shortened by 6 bases and J by 2 bases, with 14 bases between the two germline ends.

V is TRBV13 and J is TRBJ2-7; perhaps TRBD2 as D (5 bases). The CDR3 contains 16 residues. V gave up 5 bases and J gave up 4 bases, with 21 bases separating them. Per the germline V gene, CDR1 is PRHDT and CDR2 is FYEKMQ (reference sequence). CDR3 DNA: TGTGCCAGCAGCCGCCACTTGCGGGCCTCTCGGTACGAGCAGTACTTC. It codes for CASSRHLRASRYEQYF.

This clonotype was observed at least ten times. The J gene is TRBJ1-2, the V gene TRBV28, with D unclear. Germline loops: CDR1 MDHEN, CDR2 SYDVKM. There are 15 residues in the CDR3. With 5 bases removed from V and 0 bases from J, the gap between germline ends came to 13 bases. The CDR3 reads CASSPPASANYGYTF. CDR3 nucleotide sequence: TGTGCCAGCAGTCCCCCGGCTTCAGCTAACTATGGCTACACCTTC.

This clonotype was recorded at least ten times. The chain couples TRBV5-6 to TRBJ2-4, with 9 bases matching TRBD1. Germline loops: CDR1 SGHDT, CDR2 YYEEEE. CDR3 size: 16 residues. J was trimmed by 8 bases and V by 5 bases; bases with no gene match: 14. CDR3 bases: TGTGCCAGCAGTTCCAATCCCGGGACAGGGAATGACATTCAGTACTTC. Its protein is CASSSNPGTGNDIQYF.